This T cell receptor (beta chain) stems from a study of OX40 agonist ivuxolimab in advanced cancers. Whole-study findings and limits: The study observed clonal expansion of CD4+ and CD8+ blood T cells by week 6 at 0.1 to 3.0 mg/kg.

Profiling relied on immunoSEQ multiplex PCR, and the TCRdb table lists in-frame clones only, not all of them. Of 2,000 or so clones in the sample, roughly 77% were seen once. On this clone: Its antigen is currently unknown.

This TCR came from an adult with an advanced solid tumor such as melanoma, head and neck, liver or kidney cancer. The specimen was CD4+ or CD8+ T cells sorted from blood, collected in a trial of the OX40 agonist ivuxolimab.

The CDR3 bases are TGTGCCAGCTCTAATTGGGGGACTGGGGCCAACGTCCTGACTTTC. Its translation is CASSNWGTGANVLTF. The rearrangement uses TRBV6-1 and TRBJ2-6; D possibly uses TRBD1 or TRBD2 (5 bases each). Germline loops: CDR1 MNHNS, CDR2 SASEGT. This CDR3 has 15 residues. The V and J ends lost 8 bases and 2 bases respectively, with 13 bases between them.